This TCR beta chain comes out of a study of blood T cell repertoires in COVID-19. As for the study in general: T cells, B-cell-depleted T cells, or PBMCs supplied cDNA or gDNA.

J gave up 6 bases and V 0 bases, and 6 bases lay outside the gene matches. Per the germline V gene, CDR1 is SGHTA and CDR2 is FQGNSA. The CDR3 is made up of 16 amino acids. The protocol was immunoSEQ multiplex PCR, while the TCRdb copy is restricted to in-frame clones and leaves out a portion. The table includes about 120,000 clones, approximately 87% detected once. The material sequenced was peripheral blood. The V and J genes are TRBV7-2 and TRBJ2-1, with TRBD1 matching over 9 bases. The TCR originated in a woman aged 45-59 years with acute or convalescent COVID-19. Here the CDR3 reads CASSLAETGGVNEQFF. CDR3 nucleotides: TGTGCCAGCAGCTTAGCCGAGACAGGGGGGGTCAATGAGCAGTTCTTC.